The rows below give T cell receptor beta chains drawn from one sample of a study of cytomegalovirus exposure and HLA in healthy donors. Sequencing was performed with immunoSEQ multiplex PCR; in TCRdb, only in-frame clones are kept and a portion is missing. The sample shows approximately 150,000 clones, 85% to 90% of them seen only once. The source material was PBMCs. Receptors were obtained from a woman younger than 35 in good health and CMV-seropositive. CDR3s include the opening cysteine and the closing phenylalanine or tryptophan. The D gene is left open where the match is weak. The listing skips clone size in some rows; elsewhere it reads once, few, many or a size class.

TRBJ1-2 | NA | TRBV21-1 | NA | CASSKDASLAGNGYTF | TGTGCCAGCAGCAAAGACGCTTCGCTGGCAGGGAACGGCTACACCTTC
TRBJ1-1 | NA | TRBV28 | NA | CASRRMNTEAFF | TGTGCCAGCAGGCGAATGAACACTGAAGCTTTCTTT
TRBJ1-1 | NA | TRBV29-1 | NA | CSVGSGATEAFF | TGCAGCGTTGGGTCAGGGGCTACTGAAGCTTTCTTT
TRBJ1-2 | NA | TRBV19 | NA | CASRRELHYGYTF | TGTGCCAGTAGGCGTGAGCTACACTATGGCTACACCTTC
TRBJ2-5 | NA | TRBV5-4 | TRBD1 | CASAGTGLGETQYF | TGTGCCAGCGCCGGGACAGGGTTAGGAGAGACCCAGTACTTC
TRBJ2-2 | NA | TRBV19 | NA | CASSILRDTGELFF | TGTGCCAGTAGTATCCTGAGGGACACCGGGGAGCTGTTTTTT
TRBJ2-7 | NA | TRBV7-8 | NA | CASSLLPGLGYEQYF | TGTGCCAGCAGCTTATTACCGGGACTTGGCTACGAGCAGTACTTC
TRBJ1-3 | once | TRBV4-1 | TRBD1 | CASSLRTGGGNTIYF | TGCGCCAGCAGCCTGCGGACAGGGGGCGGAAACACCATATATTTT
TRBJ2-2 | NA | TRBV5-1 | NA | CASSLEGGTGELFF | TGCGCCAGCAGCTTGGAAGGGGGCACCGGGGAGCTGTTTTTT
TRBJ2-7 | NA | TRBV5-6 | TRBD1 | CASSFTGDEQYF | TGTGCCAGCAGCTTTACAGGGGACGAGCAGTACTTC
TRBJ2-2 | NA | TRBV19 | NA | CASSTRVFNTGELFF | TGTGCCAGTAGTACCCGCGTTTTCAACACCGGGGAGCTGTTTTTT
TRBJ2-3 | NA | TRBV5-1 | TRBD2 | CASSLGLAGVADTQYF | TGCGCCAGCAGCTTGGGACTAGCGGGAGTTGCAGATACGCAGTATTTT
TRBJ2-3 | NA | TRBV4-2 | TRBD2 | CASSQEGLAGREDTQYF | TGTGCCAGCAGCCAGGAAGGACTAGCGGGAAGAGAAGATACGCAGTATTTT
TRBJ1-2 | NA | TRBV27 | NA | CASSFLRGYGYTF | TGTGCCAGCAGTTTCCTTCGGGGCTATGGCTACACCTTC
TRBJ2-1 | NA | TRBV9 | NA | CASSARVGEQFF | TGTGCCAGCAGCGCCCGGGTAGGTGAGCAGTTCTTC
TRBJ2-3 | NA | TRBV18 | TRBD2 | CASSPQSVAGGPRTDTQYF | TGTGCCAGCTCACCGCAGTCAGTAGCGGGAGGGCCCCGTACAGATACGCAGTATTTT
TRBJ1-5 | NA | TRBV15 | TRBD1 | CATSRAGDRGVNQPQHF | TGTGCCACCAGCAGAGCTGGGGACAGGGGGGTCAATCAGCCCCAGCATTTT
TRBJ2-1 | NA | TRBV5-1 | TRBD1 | CASNRDREANEQFF | TGCGCCAGCAACCGGGACAGGGAGGCCAATGAGCAGTTCTTC
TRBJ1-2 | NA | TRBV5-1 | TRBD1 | CASSLGTGDGYTF | TGCGCCAGCAGCTTGGGGACAGGGGATGGCTACACCTTC
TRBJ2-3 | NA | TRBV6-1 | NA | CASSALALGTDTQYF | TGTGCCAGCAGTGCTCTAGCGCTGGGCACAGATACGCAGTATTTT
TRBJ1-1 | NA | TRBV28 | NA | CASSLPQVMNTEAFF | TGTGCCAGCAGTCTCCCACAGGTCATGAACACTGAAGCTTTCTTT
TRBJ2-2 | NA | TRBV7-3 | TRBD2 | CASSPHGGSNTGELFF | TGTGCCAGCAGCCCGCACGGGGGGTCGAACACCGGGGAGCTGTTTTTT
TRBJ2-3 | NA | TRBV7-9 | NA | CASSLTADTQYF | TGTGCCAGCAGTCTTACGGCAGATACGCAGTATTTT
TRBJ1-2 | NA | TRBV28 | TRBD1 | CASSLGTGLPGYTF | TGTGCCAGCAGTTTAGGGACAGGGCTTCCTGGCTACACCTTC
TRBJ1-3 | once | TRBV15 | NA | CATSNFPSGASGNTIYF | TGTGCCACCAGCAACTTTCCCAGCGGGGCCTCTGGAAACACCATATATTTT
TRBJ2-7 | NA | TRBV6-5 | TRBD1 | CASSYSGQGESEQYF | TGTGCCAGCAGTTACTCCGGACAGGGGGAGAGCGAGCAGTACTTC
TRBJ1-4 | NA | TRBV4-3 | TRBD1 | CASSQTGGGEKLFF | TGCGCCAGCAGCCAGACAGGGGGCGGTGAAAAACTGTTTTTT
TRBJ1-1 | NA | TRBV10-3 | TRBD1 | CAISPGRQGIKTEAFF | TGTGCCATCAGTCCTGGACGACAGGGCATAAAAACTGAAGCTTTCTTT
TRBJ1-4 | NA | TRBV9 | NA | CASSASINRVGKLFF | TGTGCCAGCAGCGCCTCTATTAACAGGGTTGGAAAACTGTTTTTT
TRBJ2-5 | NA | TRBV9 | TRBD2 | CASTLGLAGGWGKETQYF | TGTGCCAGCACATTGGGGCTAGCGGGAGGGTGGGGTAAGGAGACCCAGTACTTC
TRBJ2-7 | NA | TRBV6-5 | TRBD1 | CASSYATGDEQYF | TGTGCCAGCAGTTACGCAACAGGGGACGAGCAGTACTTC
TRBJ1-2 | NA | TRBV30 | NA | CAWSVPGESYTF | TGTGCCTGGAGTGTCCCAGGGGAAAGCTACACCTTC
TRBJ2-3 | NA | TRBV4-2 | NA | CASSQDRTGVPDTQYF | TGTGCCAGCAGCCAAGATCGAACAGGCGTGCCAGATACGCAGTATTTT
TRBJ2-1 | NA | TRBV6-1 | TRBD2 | CASRARGLAGNEQFF | TGTGCCAGCAGAGCACGAGGACTAGCGGGGAATGAGCAGTTCTTC
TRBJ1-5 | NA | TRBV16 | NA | CASSQSGDRPAPQHF | TGTGCCAGCAGCCAATCCGGCGACAGACCTGCGCCCCAGCATTTT
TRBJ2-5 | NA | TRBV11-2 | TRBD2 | CASSPGGGWETQYF | TGTGCCAGCAGCCCTGGGGGGGGATGGGAGACCCAGTACTTC
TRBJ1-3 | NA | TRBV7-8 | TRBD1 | CASSEGTVLDNRNTIYF | TGTGCCAGCAGCGAAGGGACAGTCCTAGACAACAGAAACACCATATATTTT
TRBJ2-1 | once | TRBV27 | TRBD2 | CASSLRRDYTIRYYNEQFF | TGTGCCAGCAGTTTACGGCGGGACTACACCATCAGATATTACAATGAGCAGTTCTTC
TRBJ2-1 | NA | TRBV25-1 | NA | CASSESRLARGDEQFF | TGTGCCAGCAGTGAATCTCGTCTAGCCCGCGGGGATGAGCAGTTCTTC
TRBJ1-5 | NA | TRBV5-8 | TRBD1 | CASSLSPWGQVSNQPQHF | TGTGCCAGCAGCTTGTCCCCTTGGGGACAGGTCAGCAATCAGCCCCAGCATTTT
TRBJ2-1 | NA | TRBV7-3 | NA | CASSPGRNGNEQFF | TGTGCCAGCAGCCCCGGGAGAAACGGCAATGAGCAGTTCTTC
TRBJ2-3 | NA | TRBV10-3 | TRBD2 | CATQGLAVTDTQYF | TGTGCCACGCAGGGACTAGCGGTCACAGATACGCAGTATTTT
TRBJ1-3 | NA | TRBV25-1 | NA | CASSMGRFSGNTIYF | TGTGCCAGCTCAATGGGGCGTTTTTCTGGAAACACCATATATTTT
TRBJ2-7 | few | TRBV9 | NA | CASSVSGVPIEQYF | TGTGCCAGCAGCGTGTCGGGAGTTCCCATCGAGCAGTACTTC
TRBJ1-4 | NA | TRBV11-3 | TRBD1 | CASSLRQGGKLFF | TGTGCCAGCAGCCTACGACAGGGAGGAAAACTGTTTTTT
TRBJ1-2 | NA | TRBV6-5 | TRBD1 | CASSYSQGALGYTF | TGTGCCAGCAGTTACTCACAGGGGGCGCTTGGCTACACCTTC
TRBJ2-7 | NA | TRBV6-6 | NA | CASSYHGAEQYF | TGTGCCAGCAGTTACCATGGGGCCGAGCAGTACTTC
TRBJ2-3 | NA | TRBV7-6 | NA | CASSPSERGLLTDTQYF | TGTGCCAGCAGCCCTAGCGAGAGGGGGCTTCTAACAGATACGCAGTATTTT
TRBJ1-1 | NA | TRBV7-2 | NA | CASSPGGNTEAFF | TGTGCCAGCAGCCCTGGAGGGAACACTGAAGCTTTCTTT
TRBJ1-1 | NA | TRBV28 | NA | CASSPLTPMNTEAFF | TGTGCCAGCAGTCCCCTGACACCTATGAACACTGAAGCTTTCTTT
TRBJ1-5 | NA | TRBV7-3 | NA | CASSTLPGQPQHF | TGTGCCAGCAGCACACTCCCGGGTCAGCCCCAGCATTTT
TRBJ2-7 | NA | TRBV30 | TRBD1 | CAWSPPGQGRWQYF | TGTGCCTGGAGTCCCCCCGGACAGGGTAGATGGCAGTACTTC
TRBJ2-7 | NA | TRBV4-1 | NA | CASSQVIRTADSYEQYF | TGCGCCAGCAGCCAAGTCATAAGGACAGCGGACTCCTACGAGCAGTACTTC
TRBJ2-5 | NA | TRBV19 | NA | CASSIGQSQETQYF | TGTGCCAGTAGTATTGGGCAGAGCCAAGAGACCCAGTACTTC
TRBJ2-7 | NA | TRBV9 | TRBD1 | CASSLAGTGPYEQYF | TGTGCCAGCAGCCTAGCTGGGACAGGGCCTTACGAGCAGTACTTC